These 21 T cell receptor beta chains came from one sample sequenced in a study of control samples from healthy donors and cancer patients. The table came from immunoSEQ multiplex PCR; TCRdb's copy has only in-frame clones and leaves some out. This table holds 130,000 to 150,000 clones, about 85% found once. Material: blood. Source of these receptors: a woman between 25 and 40 years old in good health.

The CDR3 sequence is CASSPNKIQGANSGNTIYF. DNA for the CDR3: TGTGCCAGCAGTCCCAACAAAATACAGGGGGCTAACTCTGGAAACACCATATATTTT. V is TRBV27 and J is TRBJ1-3, with 9 positions matching TRBD1. Germline values: CDR1 MNHEY, CDR2 SMNVEV (reference sequence). Germline trimming cut 5 bases from V and 0 bases from J; bases unmatched to any gene: 14. The CDR3 length is 19 residues.

The chain links TRBV30 to TRBJ1-2, with D uncertain. The CDR3 runs 13 residues. The germline V gene encodes CDR1 GTSNPN and CDR2 SVGIG (reference sequence). Deletions cut 0 bases from V and 3 bases from J, with 8 bases between. The CDR3: CAWSVRADYGYTF. DNA for the CDR3: TGTGCCTGGAGTGTAAGAGCCGACTATGGCTACACCTTC.

The gene calls are TRBV6-2 or TRBV6-3 and TRBJ2-7; 9 bases align to TRBD1. This CDR3 spans 12 amino acids. The J segment lost 5 bases and the V segment lost 5 bases, leaving 1 base of the junction unmatched. Germline loops: CDR1 MNHEY, CDR2 SVGEGT. CDR3 region: CASSRDRDEQYF. The DNA of the CDR3 is TGTGCCAGCAGTCGGGACAGGGACGAGCAGTACTTC.

This clone turned up a few times. The chain combines TRBV10-1 with TRBJ2-5; D possibly uses TRBD1 or TRBD2 (6 bases each). CDR1 is WNHNN and CDR2 is SYGVQD in the germline V gene (reference sequence). V lost 1 base, J lost 4 bases, and 7 bases lay in between. The CDR3 is made up of 13 amino acids. CDR3 loop: CASSEWGAETQYF. The CDR3, as DNA: TGCGCCAGCAGTGAGTGGGGGGCAGAGACCCAGTACTTC.

The rearrangement joins TRBV6-1 to TRBJ1-5; possible D gene TRBD1, 6 bases. The CDR3 sequence is 15 residues long. Germline V CDR1 and CDR2: MNHNS, SASEGT. V dropped 2 bases and J dropped 7 bases, with 15 bases sitting between them. Here the CDR3 reads CASSESAGAGQPQHF. For the CDR3, the DNA is TGTGCCAGCAGTGAAAGTGCGGGGGCAGGCCAGCCCCAGCATTTT.

The V call is TRBV18, the J call TRBJ1-2; a weak D match, TRBD1 (5 bases). Germline CDR1 KGHSH, CDR2 LQKENI. V was clipped by 6 bases and J by 5 bases, with 16 bases between them. CDR3 length: 14 residues. In DNA, the CDR3 is TGTGCCAGCTCGGCGCCCAGGGATACATATGGCTACACCTTC. The encoded protein is CASSAPRDTYGYTF.

The chain employs TRBV2 and TRBJ2-1, with D possibly being TRBD1 or TRBD2 (5 bases each). Germline V CDR1 and CDR2: SNHLY, FYNNEI. CDR3 size: 17 residues. The V end lost 9 bases, the J end lost 4 bases, and 25 bases lay between the germline ends. CDR3 loop: CASGTFLRVDRYNEQFF. The CDR3 nucleotides read TGTGCCAGTGGGACCTTCCTTCGCGTGGATAGGTACAATGAGCAGTTCTTC.

This rearrangement joins TRBV7-9 to TRBJ1-1; TRBD1 matches at 7 bases. Germline assignment: CDR1 SEHNR and CDR2 FQNEAQ (reference sequence). V lost 1 base to trimming and J lost 12 bases; unmatched junction nucleotides: 8. CDR3 length equals 13 residues. This CDR3 is CASSLGPGTETFF. For the CDR3, the DNA is TGTGCCAGCAGCTTAGGTCCGGGGACAGAAACTTTCTTT.

The table lists this clone with a few counts. V and J are TRBV30 and TRBJ2-7; the match to TRBD2 covers 14 bases. Germline V CDR1 and CDR2: GTSNPN, SVGIG (reference sequence). The CDR3 covers 15 residues. With 3 bases clipped from V and 3 bases from J, the junction kept 4 bases outside the gene matches. CDR3 nucleotides: TGTGCCTGGAGCGGGACTAGCGGGAGATACTACGAGCAGTACTTC. Protein sequence: CAWSGTSGRYYEQYF.

The rearrangement links TRBV5-4 to TRBJ1-1; 7 nucleotides agree with TRBD1. Germline assignment: CDR1 SGHNT and CDR2 YYREEE (reference sequence). Germline trimming cut 0 bases from V and 4 bases from J; bases unmatched to any gene: 6. The CDR3 has 15 amino acids. The CDR3: CASSLGATGFTEAFF. Written as DNA, the CDR3 is TGTGCCAGCAGCTTGGGCGCGACAGGGTTCACTGAAGCTTTCTTT.

The chain combines TRBV3-1 (or the pseudogene TRBV3-2) with TRBJ1-5; no firm D call. The CDR3 is 15 amino acids. V was shortened by 3 bases and J by 0 bases, with 9 bases between the two germline ends. Germline-derived CDR1 and CDR2 are LGHDT and YNNKEL (reference sequence). CDR3 sequence reads: CASSHSAYSNQPQHF. CDR3 nucleotide sequence: TGTGCCAGCAGCCATTCTGCATATAGCAATCAGCCCCAGCATTTT.

The genes are TRBV6-2 or TRBV6-3 and TRBJ2-1; no clear D gene. The V end was cut by 4 bases, the J end by 7 bases, with 23 bases between. The CDR3 length is 17 residues. Germline lookup yields CDR1 MNHEY and CDR2 SVGEGT. The CDR3 loop is CASSLTPPEDAQNEQFF. The CDR3, as DNA: TGTGCCAGCAGTTTAACCCCTCCAGAAGACGCCCAAAATGAGCAGTTCTTC.

The chain links TRBV2 to TRBJ1-4; D uncertain. Germline-derived CDR1 and CDR2 are SNHLY and FYNNEI. This CDR3 has 16 amino acids. V lost 7 bases to trimming and J lost 5 bases, with 20 bases between them. The CDR3 spells CASIQDAFRVNEKLFF. The CDR3 region has the DNA TGTGCCAGCATCCAAGACGCCTTCAGAGTAAATGAAAAACTGTTTTTT.

The genes are TRBV19 and TRBJ2-6; D might be TRBD1 (5 bases). The CDR3 is 14 amino acids. Trimming took 4 bases from V and 2 from J, leaving 6 bases between them. The germline V gene encodes CDR1 LNHDA and CDR2 SQIVND (reference sequence). As DNA, the CDR3 is TGTGCCAGTAGTACAGGGCCTGGGGCCAACGTCCTGACTTTC. As protein: CASSTGPGANVLTF.

The chain couples TRBV19 to TRBJ2-5; TRBD2 might be the D (5 bases). Trimming removed 3 bases from V and 0 bases from J, with 8 bases in between. The CDR3 covers 14 residues. CDR1 is LNHDA, CDR2 SQIVND, per germline (reference sequence). Here the CDR3 reads CASSIEGYQETQYF. The CDR3 coding sequence is TGTGCCAGTAGTATCGAGGGATACCAAGAGACCCAGTACTTC.

The chain is built from TRBV27 and TRBJ1-1, with D tentatively TRBD1 (5 bases). V lost 6 bases, J lost 0 bases, and 14 bases lay in between. The V gene's germline CDR1 is MNHEY and CDR2 SMNVEV (reference sequence). This CDR3 has 15 residues. The CDR3 sequence: CASSYDSRLNTEAFF. Written as DNA, the CDR3 is TGTGCCAGCAGCTACGACAGTCGCTTGAACACTGAAGCTTTCTTT.

The chain is built from TRBV9 and TRBJ2-1; 8 nucleotides line up with TRBD2. The V segment lost 0 bases and the J segment 5 bases; nucleotides outside the gene matches: 7. Germline V lookup: CDR1 SGDLS, CDR2 YYNGEE. CDR3 length: 16 residues. Here the CDR3 reads CASSVATGGPNNEQFF. Here the CDR3 DNA reads TGTGCCAGCAGCGTAGCTACGGGAGGGCCGAACAATGAGCAGTTCTTC.

The rearrangement joins TRBV30 to TRBJ1-4; 9 bases are a match to TRBD1. The CDR3 is 12 residues long. Germline V lookup: CDR1 GTSNPN, CDR2 SVGIG (reference sequence). V shed 2 bases, J shed 11 bases, and the junction held 3 bases outside the gene matches. CDR3 DNA sequence: TGTGCCTGGAGTTGGGACAGGGCCAAACTGTTTTTT. It specifies CAWSWDRAKLFF.

The rearrangement uses TRBV18 and TRBJ1-1; no definite D call. V shed 2 bases and J shed 3 bases, with 10 bases lying between them. Germline V CDR1 and CDR2: KGHSH, LQKENI. This CDR3 contains 14 residues. CDR3 DNA: TGTGCCAGCTCACCAGGTGTAACGGACACTGAAGCTTTCTTT. This codes for CASSPGVTDTEAFF.

The gene calls are TRBV6-1 and TRBJ2-5; TRBD2 agrees at 11 bases. V lost 4 bases, J lost 5 bases, and 9 bases stayed unmatched. Germline CDR1 reads MNHNS; CDR2 reads SASEGT. This CDR3 comprises 16 residues. In DNA, the CDR3 is TGTGCCAGCAGTGTAGCGGGAGGGGAGAGTCGCGAGACCCAGTACTTC. As protein: CASSVAGGESRETQYF.

This chain uses TRBV25-1 with TRBJ1-2; 7 bases align to TRBD1. J was trimmed by 4 bases and V by 2 bases; bases with no gene match: 10. The CDR3 runs 16 residues. Looked up from germline, CDR1 is MGHDK and CDR2 is SYGVNS. This chain's CDR3 is CASSEPGDNRGYGYTF. The CDR3 coding sequence is TGTGCCAGCAGTGAACCCGGGGACAACAGGGGCTATGGCTACACCTTC.